The clone carrying this T cell receptor beta chain was counted between two and nine times. Its target is unknown. The data derive from a study of CD8+ T cells in alopecia areata. About the research overall: The study gave treated patients oral tofacitinib at 5 to 10 mg twice daily. A 6-month off-drug phase came after tofacitinib, which had lasted 6 to 18 months. Whole-study findings and limits: Clonality exceeded that of normal scalp in lesional scalp, most notably in alopecia totalis/universalis.

Germline CDR1 and CDR2: MNHEY and SMNVEV (reference sequence). Deletions cut 6 bases from V and 1 base from J, with 13 bases between. The CDR3 runs to 16 residues. Once RNA had been extracted, it was reverse transcribed into cDNA to act as the sequencing template. This table comes from immunoSEQ multiplex PCR, and its TCRdb copy is limited to in-frame clones, with some not included. The sample has 200,000 or so clones; more than 45% are singletons. Collection of lesional scalp punch biopsies and peripheral blood was performed in alopecia areata patients. This TCR was sampled from a human donor with alopecia areata. This specimen consisted of CD4+ T cells sorted from blood, obtained at week 0. This chain links TRBV27 with TRBJ1-6, with D possibly TRBD1 on 5 matching bases. CDR3 sequence reads: CASRNGAGSYNSPLHF. Here the CDR3 DNA reads TGTGCCAGCAGAAACGGGGCGGGGTCCTATAATTCACCCCTCCACTTT.